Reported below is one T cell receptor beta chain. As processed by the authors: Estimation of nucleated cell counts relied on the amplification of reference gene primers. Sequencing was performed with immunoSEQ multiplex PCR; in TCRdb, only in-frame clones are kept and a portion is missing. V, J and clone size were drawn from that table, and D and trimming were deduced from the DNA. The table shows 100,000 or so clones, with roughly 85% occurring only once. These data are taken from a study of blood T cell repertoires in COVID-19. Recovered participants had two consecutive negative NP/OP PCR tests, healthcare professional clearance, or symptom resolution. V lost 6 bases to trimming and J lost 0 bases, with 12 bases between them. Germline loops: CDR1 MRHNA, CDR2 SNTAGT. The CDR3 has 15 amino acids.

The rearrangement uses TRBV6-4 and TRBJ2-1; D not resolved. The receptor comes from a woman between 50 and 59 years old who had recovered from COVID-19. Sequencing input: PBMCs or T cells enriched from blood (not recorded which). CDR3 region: CASRPTFGSYNEQFF. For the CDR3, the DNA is TGTGCCAGCAGGCCTACCTTCGGCTCCTACAATGAGCAGTTCTTC.